The rows below give T cell receptor beta chains drawn from one sample of a study of T-cell reconstitution after alpha-beta-depleted transplantation in children. TCRdb re-analysed the PCR reads in MiXCR, keeping a single row per CDR3 protein. The sample contains more than 200,000 distinct CDR3 sequences, 9.7% of which appear only once. The input for sequencing was PBMCs from the stem cell graft donor, taken from the stem cell graft. The source is a human donor who donated a stem cell graft to a child with SCID. The CDR3 runs from the conserved cysteine through the conserved F or W. Fields, in order: J gene, V gene, D gene, clone size, CDR3 DNA, CDR3 protein. D genes are given only for firm matches. Part of the rows lack a size; the others show once, few, many or a class for expanded clones.

j_gene: TRBJ2-2
v_gene: TRBV5-1
d_gene: -
abundance: many
CDR3nt: TGCGCCAGCACCATGTCTCAGGGCCTACTGGGGACCGGGGAGCTGTTTTTT
CDR3aa: CASTMSQGLLGTGELFF

j_gene: TRBJ2-1
v_gene: TRBV5-1
d_gene: -
abundance: -
CDR3nt: TGCGCCAGCAGCTTGGCCGGGGGGCGAGTTTCCTGGGCGGGTGAGCAGTTCTTC
CDR3aa: CASSLAGGRVSWAGEQFF

j_gene: TRBJ1-5
v_gene: TRBV20-1
d_gene: -
abundance: many
CDR3nt: TGCAGTGCTAGATTTCGCGGCGAAGGTCAGCCCCAGCATTTT
CDR3aa: CSARFRGEGQPQHF

j_gene: TRBJ1-2
v_gene: TRBV5-1
d_gene: TRBD1
abundance: many
CDR3nt: TGCGCCAGCAGCGATGGACAGGGGGCTTTCTATGGCTACACCTTC
CDR3aa: CASSDGQGAFYGYTF

j_gene: TRBJ2-2
v_gene: TRBV21-1
d_gene: -
abundance: -
CDR3nt: TGTGCCAGCAGCAAAGAGGCCAGGGAAGACCCCGGGGAGCTGTTTTTT
CDR3aa: CASSKEAREDPGELFF

j_gene: TRBJ1-1
v_gene: TRBV6-1
d_gene: -
abundance: many
CDR3nt: TGTGCCAGCAGTCGACACGTTGGGGTAGGCACTGAAGCTTTCTTT
CDR3aa: CASSRHVGVGTEAFF

j_gene: TRBJ1-2
v_gene: TRBV6-5
d_gene: -
abundance: many
CDR3nt: TGTGCCAGCAGTTACTCGAGCCAGGGCCTCTATGGCTACACCTTC
CDR3aa: CASSYSSQGLYGYTF

j_gene: TRBJ1-1
v_gene: TRBV4-1
d_gene: -
abundance: many
CDR3nt: TGCGCCAGCACCCTCCTCCCGGACAGTGGTACTGAAGCTTTCTTT
CDR3aa: CASTLLPDSGTEAFF

j_gene: TRBJ2-2
v_gene: TRBV20-1
d_gene: TRBD2
abundance: few
CDR3nt: TGCAGTGCGATAGCCGGGGGGGACACCGGGGAGCTGTTTTTT
CDR3aa: CSAIAGGDTGELFF

j_gene: TRBJ2-3
v_gene: TRBV6-1
d_gene: -
abundance: many
CDR3nt: TGTGCCAGCAGAGATAGGGTGGGGACAGATACGCAGTATTTT
CDR3aa: CASRDRVGTDTQYF

j_gene: TRBJ1-5
v_gene: TRBV18
d_gene: -
abundance: many
CDR3nt: TGTGCCAGCTCACGGGAGGTGGATCAGCCCCAGCATTTT
CDR3aa: CASSREVDQPQHF

j_gene: TRBJ2-1
v_gene: TRBV7-6
d_gene: TRBD2
abundance: once
CDR3nt: TGTGCCAGCAGCTTAGCAGGACTAGCGTCCCATGAGCAGTTCTTC
CDR3aa: CASSLAGLASHEQFF

j_gene: TRBJ1-1
v_gene: TRBV7-2
d_gene: -
abundance: many
CDR3nt: TGTGCCAGCAGCCTTAGGGCGTCCCAAGCTTTGAACACTGAAGCTTTCTTT
CDR3aa: CASSLRASQALNTEAFF

j_gene: TRBJ2-3
v_gene: TRBV29-1
d_gene: -
abundance: many
CDR3nt: TGCAGCGTTGATGGGGGTGGCACAGATACGCAGTATTTT
CDR3aa: CSVDGGGTDTQYF

j_gene: TRBJ1-6
v_gene: TRBV7-9
d_gene: TRBD1
abundance: many
CDR3nt: TGTGCCAGCAGCAACCGGGACAGCCTCCACTTT
CDR3aa: CASSNRDSLHF

j_gene: TRBJ2-7
v_gene: TRBV29-1
d_gene: TRBD1
abundance: many
CDR3nt: TGCAGCGCCGGGACAGGATCCTACGAGCAGTACTTC
CDR3aa: CSAGTGSYEQYF

j_gene: TRBJ2-3
v_gene: TRBV7-8
d_gene: -
abundance: few
CDR3nt: TGTGCCAGCAGACCTCGCGGACGGGCCCGGGGCACAGATACGCAGTATTTT
CDR3aa: CASRPRGRARGTDTQYF

j_gene: TRBJ1-2
v_gene: TRBV6-5
d_gene: -
abundance: many
CDR3nt: TGTGCCAGCAGTTACTTAGGGGCAGGAGGGCATGGCTACACCTTC
CDR3aa: CASSYLGAGGHGYTF

j_gene: TRBJ1-1
v_gene: TRBV7-8
d_gene: TRBD1
abundance: many
CDR3nt: TGTGCCAGCAGACGGACAGGCCCGAACACTGAAGCTTTCTTT
CDR3aa: CASRRTGPNTEAFF

j_gene: TRBJ2-3
v_gene: TRBV20-1
d_gene: -
abundance: many
CDR3nt: TGCAGCGCTAGTATCGCAGATACGCAGTATTTT
CDR3aa: CSASIADTQYF

j_gene: TRBJ2-3
v_gene: TRBV7-6
d_gene: -
abundance: many
CDR3nt: TGTGCCAGCAGCTCACGGGTTAGCCTTTTCACAGATACGCAGTATTTT
CDR3aa: CASSSRVSLFTDTQYF

j_gene: TRBJ2-3
v_gene: TRBV9
d_gene: TRBD2
abundance: many
CDR3nt: TGTGCCAGCAGCGTAGGCTACGGGGGGGCCACGGATACGCAGTATTTT
CDR3aa: CASSVGYGGATDTQYF

j_gene: TRBJ2-5
v_gene: TRBV28
d_gene: -
abundance: -
CDR3nt: TGTGCCAGCAGTCTAACAGGGAGTGAGGAGACCCAGTACTTC
CDR3aa: CASSLTGSEETQYF

j_gene: TRBJ1-1
v_gene: TRBV20-1
d_gene: TRBD1
abundance: many
CDR3nt: TGCAGTGCTAGGGGGATAAGGACAGGGGTAAGCTCAAACACTGAAGCTTTCTTT
CDR3aa: CSARGIRTGVSSNTEAFF

j_gene: TRBJ2-1
v_gene: TRBV5-5
d_gene: -
abundance: many
CDR3nt: TGTGCCAGCAGCTTGGCCGCACAGGGTTACGATGAGCAGTTCTTC
CDR3aa: CASSLAAQGYDEQFF

j_gene: TRBJ1-1
v_gene: TRBV5-1
d_gene: -
abundance: many
CDR3nt: TGCGCCAGCAGCCCCCGTCAAGAGCCTACTGAAGCTTTCTTT
CDR3aa: CASSPRQEPTEAFF

j_gene: TRBJ2-1
v_gene: TRBV2
d_gene: TRBD1
abundance: few
CDR3nt: TGTGCCTGCAGTTCCACAACCGGGACAGTGAGCTCCTACAATGAGCAGTTCTTC
CDR3aa: CACSSTTGTVSSYNEQFF

j_gene: TRBJ1-2
v_gene: TRBV19
d_gene: -
abundance: -
CDR3nt: TGTGCCAGTAGTAAGATCCAACCGGCCTCTAACTATGGCTACACCTTC
CDR3aa: CASSKIQPASNYGYTF

j_gene: TRBJ2-3
v_gene: TRBV4-2
d_gene: -
abundance: -
CDR3nt: TGTGCCAGCAGCCAAGAGTGGGGCGGCACAGATACGCAGTATTTT
CDR3aa: CASSQEWGGTDTQYF

j_gene: TRBJ1-3
v_gene: TRBV7-2
d_gene: -
abundance: many
CDR3nt: TGTGCCAGCAGCTTATACAGCACATCTGGAAACACCATATATTTT
CDR3aa: CASSLYSTSGNTIYF

j_gene: TRBJ1-2
v_gene: TRBV20-1
d_gene: -
abundance: -
CDR3nt: TGCAGTGCTGCGAAATCAGGGAGTCAGGGCGGCTACACCTTC
CDR3aa: CSAAKSGSQGGYTF

j_gene: TRBJ1-5
v_gene: TRBV2
d_gene: -
abundance: few
CDR3nt: TGTGCCAGCCGTGAGGGGAATCAGCCCCAGCATTTT
CDR3aa: CASREGNQPQHF

j_gene: TRBJ1-6
v_gene: TRBV5-1
d_gene: TRBD1
abundance: many
CDR3nt: TGCGCCAGCAGCCTGAACAGGGGAGCCGATAATTCACCCCTCCACTTT
CDR3aa: CASSLNRGADNSPLHF

j_gene: TRBJ2-7
v_gene: TRBV4-2
d_gene: -
abundance: many
CDR3nt: TGTGCCAGCAGCCAAGATCAAATAGGGCCCTACGAGCAGTACTTC
CDR3aa: CASSQDQIGPYEQYF

j_gene: TRBJ2-5
v_gene: TRBV5-1
d_gene: -
abundance: many
CDR3nt: TGCGCCAGCGGCCCAGGGGATTCGGTGGGAGAGACCCAGTACTTC
CDR3aa: CASGPGDSVGETQYF

j_gene: TRBJ1-3
v_gene: TRBV6-1
d_gene: -
abundance: many
CDR3nt: TGTGCCAGCTCCCGGACAGAGTTATTCGAAACTGGAAACACCATATATTTT
CDR3aa: CASSRTELFETGNTIYF

j_gene: TRBJ1-4
v_gene: TRBV6-1
d_gene: TRBD1
abundance: many
CDR3nt: TGTGCCAGCAGTGGGCGGGACAGGGAAATTGGAAAACTGTTTTTT
CDR3aa: CASSGRDREIGKLFF

j_gene: TRBJ2-7
v_gene: TRBV5-1
d_gene: TRBD2
abundance: many
CDR3nt: TGCGCCAGCAGTAACGGGGGGACGTACGAGCAGTACTTC
CDR3aa: CASSNGGTYEQYF

j_gene: TRBJ2-5
v_gene: TRBV7-3
d_gene: -
abundance: many
CDR3nt: TGTGCCAGCAGCTTAGGGGGGAGGCGGGGACTGTACCAAGAGACCCAGTACTTC
CDR3aa: CASSLGGRRGLYQETQYF

j_gene: TRBJ2-5
v_gene: TRBV18
d_gene: -
abundance: -
CDR3nt: TGTGCCAGCTCACCTATCGGTTCCCAAGAGACCCAGTACTTC
CDR3aa: CASSPIGSQETQYF

j_gene: TRBJ2-5
v_gene: TRBV5-5
d_gene: -
abundance: many
CDR3nt: TGTGCCAGCAGCTTGGTTTGGGAAGGGACCCAGTACTTC
CDR3aa: CASSLVWEGTQYF

j_gene: TRBJ2-2
v_gene: TRBV12-3/TRBV12-4
d_gene: TRBD2
abundance: many
CDR3nt: TGTGCCAGCAGTTTACTAGCGGGGGCCCCCGGGGAGCTGTTTTTT
CDR3aa: CASSLLAGAPGELFF

j_gene: TRBJ2-1
v_gene: TRBV20-1
d_gene: -
abundance: -
CDR3nt: TGCAGTGCTAGAAACAGAGGGCCCCGCTCCTACAATGAGCAGTTCTTC
CDR3aa: CSARNRGPRSYNEQFF

j_gene: TRBJ2-2
v_gene: TRBV18
d_gene: TRBD1
abundance: few
CDR3nt: TGTGCCAGCTCACGACAGGGGGCGAACACCGGGGAGCTGTTTTTT
CDR3aa: CASSRQGANTGELFF

j_gene: TRBJ1-2
v_gene: TRBV5-6
d_gene: TRBD1
abundance: many
CDR3nt: TGTGCCAGCAGCTCCCTCCCCGGGACAGGGACCTATGGCTACACCTTC
CDR3aa: CASSSLPGTGTYGYTF

j_gene: TRBJ1-2
v_gene: TRBV5-1
d_gene: -
abundance: few
CDR3nt: TGCGCCAGCAGCTCAAGTGACGACTATGGCTACACCTTC
CDR3aa: CASSSSDDYGYTF

j_gene: TRBJ2-5
v_gene: TRBV20-1
d_gene: -
abundance: many
CDR3nt: TGCAGTGCTAGAGAACCCAGGGCACAAGAGACCCAGTACTTC
CDR3aa: CSAREPRAQETQYF

j_gene: TRBJ2-1
v_gene: TRBV28
d_gene: TRBD2
abundance: many
CDR3nt: TGTGCCAGCAGTCCCCCCTCTGGAGCGGGGGCCTACAATGAGCAGTTCTTC
CDR3aa: CASSPPSGAGAYNEQFF

j_gene: TRBJ1-1
v_gene: TRBV5-5
d_gene: -
abundance: -
CDR3nt: TGTGCCAGCAGCTGGACGGGGAGAGACACTGAAGCTTTCTTT
CDR3aa: CASSWTGRDTEAFF

j_gene: TRBJ1-1
v_gene: TRBV4-2
d_gene: -
abundance: -
CDR3nt: TGTGCCAGCAGCCCAACTAGTGGGCCCTTGAACACTGAAGCTTTCTTT
CDR3aa: CASSPTSGPLNTEAFF

j_gene: TRBJ2-1
v_gene: TRBV24-1
d_gene: -
abundance: many
CDR3nt: TGTGCCACCAGTGAAGGGCCCCAGAAGACGCAGTTCTTC
CDR3aa: CATSEGPQKTQFF

j_gene: TRBJ2-2
v_gene: TRBV5-1
d_gene: TRBD2
abundance: many
CDR3nt: TGCGCCAGCAGCCCACCGACTAGCGGTAACACCGGGGAGCTGTTTTTT
CDR3aa: CASSPPTSGNTGELFF

j_gene: TRBJ2-1
v_gene: TRBV5-6
d_gene: TRBD2
abundance: many
CDR3nt: TGTGCCAGCAGCTTGGACACTAGCGGCGACAATGAGCAGTTCTTC
CDR3aa: CASSLDTSGDNEQFF

j_gene: TRBJ1-6
v_gene: TRBV2
d_gene: -
abundance: many
CDR3nt: TGTGCCAGCAGCGCAGCAAGGAGCTCCTATAATTCACCCCTCCACTTT
CDR3aa: CASSAARSSYNSPLHF

j_gene: TRBJ1-5
v_gene: TRBV6-5
d_gene: TRBD1
abundance: many
CDR3nt: TGTGCCAGCAGTTACTCGGACAGGGATCAGCCCCAGCATTTT
CDR3aa: CASSYSDRDQPQHF

j_gene: TRBJ2-7
v_gene: TRBV28
d_gene: -
abundance: few
CDR3nt: TGTGCCAGCACCTTAGGAGGGGGGGCAACCTACGAGCAGTACTTC
CDR3aa: CASTLGGGATYEQYF

j_gene: TRBJ2-3
v_gene: TRBV5-1
d_gene: -
abundance: many
CDR3nt: TGCGCCAGCAGCTTGGAGGGCGCCGGAGATACGCAGTATTTT
CDR3aa: CASSLEGAGDTQYF

j_gene: TRBJ1-1
v_gene: TRBV5-6
d_gene: -
abundance: many
CDR3nt: TGTGCCAGCAGCTTGGGGGGGAGCTACACTGAAGCTTTCTTT
CDR3aa: CASSLGGSYTEAFF